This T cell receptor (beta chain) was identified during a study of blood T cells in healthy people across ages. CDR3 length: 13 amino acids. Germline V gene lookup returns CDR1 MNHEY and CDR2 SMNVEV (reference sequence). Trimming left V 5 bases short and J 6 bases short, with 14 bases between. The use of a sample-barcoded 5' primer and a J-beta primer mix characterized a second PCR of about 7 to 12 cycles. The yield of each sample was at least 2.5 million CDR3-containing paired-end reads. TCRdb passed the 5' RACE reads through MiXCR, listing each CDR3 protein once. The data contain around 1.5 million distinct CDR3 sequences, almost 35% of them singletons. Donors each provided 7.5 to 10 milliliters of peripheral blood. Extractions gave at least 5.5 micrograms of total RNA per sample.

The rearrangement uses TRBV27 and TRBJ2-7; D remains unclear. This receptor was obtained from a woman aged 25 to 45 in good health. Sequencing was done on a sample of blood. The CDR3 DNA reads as TGTGCCAGCAGTCGAGGCGGCCCCTGCGAGCAGTACTTC. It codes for CASSRGGPCEQYF.